The entry that follows covers one TCR beta chain sequence. This sample is drawn from a study of blood T cell repertoires in COVID-19. Produced via immunoSEQ multiplex PCR; TCRdb's table is partial and in-frame only. The data hold approximately 260,000 clones, with approximately 79% observed a single time. Germline V gene sequence: CDR1 LGHDT, CDR2 YNNKEL (reference sequence). V was trimmed by 4 bases and J by 0 bases, leaving 10 bases between them. The CDR3 is 15 amino acids. This receptor was obtained from a woman between 40 and 50 years old with active or convalescent COVID-19. The chain carries TRBV3-1 (or the pseudogene TRBV3-2) and TRBJ1-3; no clear D gene. Source material: peripheral blood. CDR3 loop: CASSPRAFSGNTIYF. CDR3 nucleotides: TGTGCCAGCAGCCCGCGGGCCTTCTCTGGAAACACCATATATTTT.